One sample yielded the 5 T cell receptor beta chains listed below, sequenced in a study of a mutant IDH1 vaccine in newly diagnosed glioma. The time point here: baseline, week 1 (first vaccination visit). Treatment meaning: pre-vaccination baseline after standard-of-care therapy. Sequenced by immunoSEQ multiplex PCR; TCRdb stores in-frame clones only, minus some. The sample yields 90,000 to 95,000 clones, 83% seen once. The starting material was PBMCs, obtained from a glioma patient treated with radiotherapy, temozolomide or both. The receptor set was obtained from a woman aged 45 to 65 with glioma.

V is TRBV11-2 and J is TRBJ1-1; unclear D gene. V shed 1 base and J shed 5 bases, with 11 bases lying between them. This CDR3 has 14 residues. Looked up from germline, CDR1 is SGHAT and CDR2 is FQNNGV. The chain's CDR3 is CASSLVPGNTEAFF. The DNA for the CDR3 is TGTGCCAGCAGCTTAGTCCCGGGAAATACTGAAGCTTTCTTT.

The V call is TRBV5-1, the J call TRBJ1-3; D perhaps matches TRBD1 (6 bases). Germline V gene lookup returns CDR1 SGHRS and CDR2 YFSETQ. This CDR3 contains 16 residues. V was pared by 4 bases and J by 4 bases, with 18 bases between. For the CDR3, the DNA is TGCGCCAGCAGCCGGACAACAGGGATCTCCGGAAACACCATATATTTT. It codes for CASSRTTGISGNTIYF. Full variable domain (missing parts from reference TRBV5-1 and TRBJ1-3): KAGVTQTPRYLIKTRGQQVTLSCSPISGHRSVSWYQQTPGQGLQFLFEYFSETQRNKGNFPGRFSGRQFSNSRSEMNVSTLELGDSALYLCASSRTTGISGNTIYFGEGSWLTVV.

The gene calls are TRBV25-1 and TRBJ2-5; 9 bases match TRBD1. The trim removed 1 base at V and 5 bases at J, leaving 2 bases unmatched. The CDR3 totals 14 residues. Germline CDR1 MGHDK, CDR2 SYGVNS. Here the CDR3 reads CASSEFDRGETQYF. The DNA of the CDR3 is TGTGCCAGCAGTGAATTTGACAGGGGGGAGACCCAGTACTTC.

The chain couples TRBV9 to TRBJ2-3; D not resolved. This CDR3 comprises 12 residues. Deletions cut 4 bases from V and 0 bases from J, with 3 bases between. Germline V lookup: CDR1 SGDLS, CDR2 YYNGEE. DNA for the CDR3: TGTGCCAGCAGCCTCAGCACAGATACGCAGTATTTT. Translated: CASSLSTDTQYF.

The gene calls are TRBV27 and TRBJ2-3; no clear D gene. The CDR3 totals 13 residues. Germline CDR1 reads MNHEY; CDR2 reads SMNVEV (reference sequence). V was clipped by 4 bases and J by 4 bases, with 9 bases between them. CDR3 sequence reads: CASSWSSSDTQYF. The CDR3 DNA reads as TGTGCCAGCAGTTGGTCAAGTTCAGATACGCAGTATTTT.